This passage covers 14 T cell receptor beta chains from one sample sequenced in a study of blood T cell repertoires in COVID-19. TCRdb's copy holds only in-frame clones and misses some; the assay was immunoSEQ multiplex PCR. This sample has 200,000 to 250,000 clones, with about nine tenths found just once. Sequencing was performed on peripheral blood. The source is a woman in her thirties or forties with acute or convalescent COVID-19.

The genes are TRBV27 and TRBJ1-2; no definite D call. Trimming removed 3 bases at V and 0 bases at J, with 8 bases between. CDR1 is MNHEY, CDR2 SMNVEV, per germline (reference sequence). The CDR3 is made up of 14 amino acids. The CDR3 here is CASSFSHTNYGYTF. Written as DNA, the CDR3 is TGTGCCAGCAGTTTTTCACATACTAACTATGGCTACACCTTC.

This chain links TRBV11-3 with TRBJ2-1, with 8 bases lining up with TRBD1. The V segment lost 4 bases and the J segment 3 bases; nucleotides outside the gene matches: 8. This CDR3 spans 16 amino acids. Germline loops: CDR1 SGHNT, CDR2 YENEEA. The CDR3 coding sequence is TGTGCCAGCAGCTCTCGGACAGGGTCTATCTACAATGAGCAGTTCTTC. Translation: CASSSRTGSIYNEQFF.

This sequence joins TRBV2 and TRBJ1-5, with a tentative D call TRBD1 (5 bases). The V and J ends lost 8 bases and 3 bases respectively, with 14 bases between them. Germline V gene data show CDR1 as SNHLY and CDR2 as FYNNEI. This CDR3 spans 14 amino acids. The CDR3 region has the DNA TGTGCCAGCGGGCTGGACACATTCAATCAGCCCCAGCATTTT. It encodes CASGLDTFNQPQHF.

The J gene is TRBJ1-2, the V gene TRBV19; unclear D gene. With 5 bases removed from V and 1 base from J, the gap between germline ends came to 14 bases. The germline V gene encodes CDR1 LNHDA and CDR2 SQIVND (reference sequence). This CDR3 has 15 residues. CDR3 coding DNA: TGTGCCAGTAGTGGTGGTTCCCAGTATAACTATGGCTACACCTTC. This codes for CASSGGSQYNYGYTF.

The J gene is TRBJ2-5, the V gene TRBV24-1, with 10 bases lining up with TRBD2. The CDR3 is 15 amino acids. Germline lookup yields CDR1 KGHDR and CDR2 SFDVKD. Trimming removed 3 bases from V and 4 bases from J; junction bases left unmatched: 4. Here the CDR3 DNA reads TGTGCCACCAGTGATAATGGACTAGCGGTAGAGACCCAGTACTTC. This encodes CATSDNGLAVETQYF.

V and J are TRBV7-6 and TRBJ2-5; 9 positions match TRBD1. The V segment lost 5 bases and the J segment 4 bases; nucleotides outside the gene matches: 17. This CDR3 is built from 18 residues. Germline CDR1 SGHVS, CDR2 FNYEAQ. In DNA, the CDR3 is TGTGCCAGCAGCCACACAATTACACAGGGGGCGGCCGGAGAGACCCAGTACTTC. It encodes CASSHTITQGAAGETQYF.

As DNA, the CDR3 is TGTGCCAGCAGTTACGGAAGGGGAGGCAATGAGCAGTTCTTC. This translates into CASSYGRGGNEQFF. The chain uses TRBV6-5 and TRBJ2-1; D possibly corresponds to TRBD2 (6 bases). CDR3 length equals 14 residues. Trimming removed 2 bases at V and 6 bases at J, with 11 bases between. CDR1 MNHEY and CDR2 SVGAGI come from the germline V gene.

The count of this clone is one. The CDR3 sequence is CASSPLAGDPNEQFF. The CDR3 DNA reads as TGCGCCAGCAGTCCACTAGCGGGGGACCCAAATGAGCAGTTCTTC. The chain couples TRBV10-1 to TRBJ2-1; 11 bases line up with TRBD2. J was trimmed by 7 bases and V by 5 bases; bases with no gene match: 7. This CDR3 comprises 15 residues. Germline CDR1 and CDR2: WNHNN and SYGVQD (reference sequence).

The CDR3 spells CATSSGRGAAGYTF. CDR3 bases: TGTGCCACCAGTTCCGGGAGGGGGGCTGCGGGCTACACCTTC. The chain employs TRBV24-1 and TRBJ1-2; D is perhaps TRBD1 (6 bases). The germline CDR1 and CDR2 sequences are KGHDR and SFDVKD. This CDR3 contains 14 residues. Trimming pared 6 bases from V and 8 bases from J, leaving 18 bases between.

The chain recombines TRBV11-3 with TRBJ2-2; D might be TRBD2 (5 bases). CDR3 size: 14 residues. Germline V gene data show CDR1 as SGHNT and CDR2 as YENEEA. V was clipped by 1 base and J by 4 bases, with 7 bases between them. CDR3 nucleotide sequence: TGTGCCAGCAGCTTAGGAGGGAGCACCGGGGAGCTGTTTTTT. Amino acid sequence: CASSLGGSTGELFF.

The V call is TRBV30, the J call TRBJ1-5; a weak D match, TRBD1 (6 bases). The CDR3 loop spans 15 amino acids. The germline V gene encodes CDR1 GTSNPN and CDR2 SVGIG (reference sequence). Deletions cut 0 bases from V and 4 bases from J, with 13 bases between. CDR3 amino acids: CAWSVFGQPNQPQHF. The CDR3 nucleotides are TGTGCCTGGAGTGTTTTCGGACAGCCTAATCAGCCCCAGCATTTT.

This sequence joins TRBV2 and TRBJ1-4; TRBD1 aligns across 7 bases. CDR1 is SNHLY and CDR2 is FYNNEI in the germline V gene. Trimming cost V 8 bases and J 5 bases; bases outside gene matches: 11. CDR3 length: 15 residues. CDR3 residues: CASLPGQLLNEKLFF. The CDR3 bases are TGTGCCAGCTTGCCGGGACAGCTCCTGAATGAAAAACTGTTTTTT.

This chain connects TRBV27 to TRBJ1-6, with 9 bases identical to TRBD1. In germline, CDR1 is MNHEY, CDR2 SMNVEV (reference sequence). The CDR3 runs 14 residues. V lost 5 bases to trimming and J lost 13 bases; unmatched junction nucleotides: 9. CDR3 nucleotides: TGTGCCAGCAGTCCGAACAACAGGGGGCAGCCCCTCCACTTT. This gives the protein CASSPNNRGQPLHF.

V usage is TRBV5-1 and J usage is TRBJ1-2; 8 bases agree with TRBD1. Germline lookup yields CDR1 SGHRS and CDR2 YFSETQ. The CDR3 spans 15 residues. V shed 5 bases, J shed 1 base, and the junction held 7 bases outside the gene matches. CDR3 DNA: TGCGCCAGCAGAGGAACAGGGGGATTTAACTATGGCTACACCTTC. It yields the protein CASRGTGGFNYGYTF.